This TCR beta chain was recovered during a study of blood T cell repertoires in COVID-19. Repertoires were generated with immunoSEQ multiplex PCR, while TCRdb's copy carries only in-frame clones and drops some. Of about 160,000 clones listed, approximately 80% were seen once; the top ten hold 7%. Looked up from germline, CDR1 is LGHDT and CDR2 is YNNKEL (reference sequence). With 5 bases removed from V and 1 base from J, the gap between germline ends came to 9 bases. The CDR3 extends over 15 amino acids. The TCR sequence derives from a woman between 40 and 55 years old with COVID-19, enrolled during active disease. Material: peripheral blood. The V gene is TRBV3-1 (or the pseudogene TRBV3-2), the J gene TRBJ2-6; D is ambiguous. CDR3 nucleotides: TGTGCCAGCAGCGACACAAAGTCTGGGGCCAACGTCCTGACTTTC. The encoded protein is CASSDTKSGANVLTF.